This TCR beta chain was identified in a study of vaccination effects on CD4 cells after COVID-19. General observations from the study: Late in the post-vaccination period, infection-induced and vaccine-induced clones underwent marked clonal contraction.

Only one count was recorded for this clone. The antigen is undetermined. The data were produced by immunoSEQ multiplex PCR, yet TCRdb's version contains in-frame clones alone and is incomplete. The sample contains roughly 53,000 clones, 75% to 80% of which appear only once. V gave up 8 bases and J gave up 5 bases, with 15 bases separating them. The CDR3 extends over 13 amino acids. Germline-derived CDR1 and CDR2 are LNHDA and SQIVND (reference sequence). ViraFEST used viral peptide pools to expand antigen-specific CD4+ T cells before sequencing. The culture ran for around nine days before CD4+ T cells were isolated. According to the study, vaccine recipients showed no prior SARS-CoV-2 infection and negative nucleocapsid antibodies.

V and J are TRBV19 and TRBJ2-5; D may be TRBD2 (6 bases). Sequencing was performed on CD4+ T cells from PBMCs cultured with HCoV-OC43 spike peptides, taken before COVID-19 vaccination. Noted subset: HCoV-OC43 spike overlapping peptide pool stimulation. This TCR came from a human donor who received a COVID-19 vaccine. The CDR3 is CASGSGGMETQYF. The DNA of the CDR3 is TGTGCCAGTGGCTCCGGGGGAATGGAGACCCAGTACTTC.